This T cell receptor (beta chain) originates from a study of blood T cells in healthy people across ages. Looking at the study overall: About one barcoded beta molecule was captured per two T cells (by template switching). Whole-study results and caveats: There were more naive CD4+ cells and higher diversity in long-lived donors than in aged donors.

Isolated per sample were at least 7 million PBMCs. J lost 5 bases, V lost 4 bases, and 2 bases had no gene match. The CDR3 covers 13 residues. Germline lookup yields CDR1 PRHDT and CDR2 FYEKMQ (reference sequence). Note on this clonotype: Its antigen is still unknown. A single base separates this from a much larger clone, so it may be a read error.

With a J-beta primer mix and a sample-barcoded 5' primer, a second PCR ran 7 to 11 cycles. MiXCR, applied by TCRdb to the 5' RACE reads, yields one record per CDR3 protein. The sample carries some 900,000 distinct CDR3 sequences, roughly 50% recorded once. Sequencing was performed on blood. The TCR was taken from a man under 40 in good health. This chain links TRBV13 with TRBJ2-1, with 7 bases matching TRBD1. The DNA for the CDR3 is TGTGCCAGCAGCTCGGGACAGCACAATGAGCAGTTCTTC. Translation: CASSSGQHNEQFF.